These 26 T cell receptor beta chains originate from one sample sequenced in a study of CD8+ T cells in alopecia areata. After isolation, RNA underwent reverse transcription to generate cDNA as the sequencing template. Using immunoSEQ multiplex PCR, the repertoire was profiled, and TCRdb retains in-frame clones only, with some absent. Of about 190,000 clones listed, 50% to 75% are singletons. The sequenced sample was CD4+ T cells sorted from blood, obtained at week 0. These receptors were collected from a human donor with alopecia areata.

The V and J genes are TRBV5-1 and TRBJ1-6; 9 bases match TRBD1. This CDR3 has 15 residues. In germline, CDR1 is SGHRS, CDR2 YFSETQ. The J segment lost 6 bases and the V segment lost 2 bases, leaving 3 bases of the junction unmatched. The CDR3 DNA reads as TGCGCCAGCAGCTTTGGGACAGGGCTTAATTCACCCCTCCACTTT. Amino acids: CASSFGTGLNSPLHF.

The rearrangement joins TRBV7-9 to TRBJ2-7; 7 bases are shared with TRBD1. This CDR3 region has 15 residues. CDR1 is SEHNR, CDR2 FQNEAQ, per germline (reference sequence). The trim removed 6 bases at V and 1 base at J, leaving 9 bases unmatched. The CDR3 nucleotides read TGTGCCAGCAGTTTCGAGGGGGCGCGGTCCTACGAGCAGTACTTC. Encoded protein: CASSFEGARSYEQYF.

This clone showed up just a few times. The V call is TRBV4-1, the J call TRBJ1-2; no definite D call. The germline V gene encodes CDR1 MGHRA and CDR2 YSYEKL. V gave up 1 base and J gave up 8 bases, with 17 bases separating them. This CDR3 region has 15 residues. The CDR3 protein is CASSQVVNGWEGYTF. As DNA, the CDR3 is TGCGCCAGCAGCCAAGTAGTCAACGGTTGGGAAGGCTACACCTTC.

The chain uses TRBV9 and TRBJ1-3; D is undetermined. V was pared by 3 bases and J by 0 bases, with 7 bases between. Germline-derived CDR1 and CDR2 are SGDLS and YYNGEE. The CDR3 runs to 14 residues. The CDR3 loop is CASSAIPSGNTIYF. CDR3 nucleotides: TGTGCCAGCAGCGCCATTCCCTCTGGAAACACCATATATTTT. Supplemented by reference TRBV9 and TRBJ1-3, the full variable domain reads DSGVTQTPKHLITATGQRVTLRCSPRSGDLSVYWYQQSLDQGLQFLIQYYNGEERAKGNILERFSAQQFPDLHSELNLSSLELGDSALYFCASSAIPSGNTIYFGEGSWLTVV.

The chain couples TRBV7-9 to TRBJ2-5; D gene ambiguous. Germline V gene data show CDR1 as SEHNR and CDR2 as FQNEAQ (reference sequence). This CDR3 is 15 amino acids long. V was clipped by 1 base and J by 5 bases, with 14 bases between them. The CDR3 DNA is TGTGCCAGCAGCTTAGGCGGTCTGTCTGGGGAGACCCAGTACTTC. Encoded protein: CASSLGGLSGETQYF.

The chain links TRBV4-1 to TRBJ2-7; the match to TRBD1 covers 11 bases. Trimming cost V 3 bases and J 5 bases; bases outside gene matches: 9. Germline loops: CDR1 MGHRA, CDR2 YSYEKL. The CDR3 loop spans 16 amino acids. The CDR3 DNA reads TGCGCCAGCAGCCACCGATTGGGACAGGGGGTCCACGAGCAGTACTTC. Translating it yields CASSHRLGQGVHEQYF.

The chain is built from TRBV9 and TRBJ2-7; perhaps TRBD1 as D (7 bases). CDR1 SGDLS and CDR2 YYNGEE come from the germline V gene. Trimming took 4 bases from V and 0 from J, leaving 17 bases between them. This CDR3 contains 16 residues. CDR3 nucleotide sequence: TGTGCCAGCAGCCCCTCGACAGGGAGGAACTCCTACGAGCAGTACTTC. Its protein product is CASSPSTGRNSYEQYF.

The sample holds one count of this clone. The genes are TRBV29-1 and TRBJ2-7; a possible D gene is TRBD1 (6 bases). V lost 1 base and J 3 bases, leaving 16 bases between the germline ends. The CDR3 sequence is 15 residues long. CDR1 is SQVTM and CDR2 is ANQGSEA in the germline V gene. The CDR3 DNA sequence: TGCAGCGTTGAAGCCCCCGGCAGGGGCCTCTACGAGCAGTACTTC. Encoded protein: CSVEAPGRGLYEQYF.

As DNA, the CDR3 is TGTGCCAGCGGTCCGGGACAGGGAGGCTCACCCCTCCACTTT. This gives the protein CASGPGQGGSPLHF. This chain uses TRBV7-9 with TRBJ1-6, with TRBD1 matching 9 bases. The germline gives CDR1 SEHNR, CDR2 FQNEAQ (reference sequence). V trimming: 8 bases; J trimming: 10 bases; junction bases outside the gene matches: 9. CDR3 length: 14 residues.

The chain is built from TRBV9 and TRBJ1-5; D ambiguous. CDR3 length equals 13 residues. CDR1 SGDLS and CDR2 YYNGEE come from the germline V gene. With 0 bases removed from V and 5 bases from J, the gap between germline ends came to 6 bases. CDR3 in amino acids: CASSVGEDQPQHF. The CDR3 nucleotides are TGTGCCAGCAGCGTAGGGGAAGATCAGCCCCAGCATTTT.

The chain has TRBV29-1 and TRBJ2-3, with no clear D. CDR1 and CDR2 from the germline V gene are SQVTM and ANQGSEA. V was shortened by 6 bases and J by 8 bases, with 15 bases between the two germline ends. The CDR3 covers 12 residues. CDR3 DNA sequence: TGCAGCGTCGGACCTTCCCTGGGTACGCAGTATTTT. Residues: CSVGPSLGTQYF.

This chain links TRBV30 with TRBJ1-2; D perhaps matches TRBD1 (6 bases). Trimming left V 8 bases short and J 4 bases short, with 17 bases between. Germline V lookup: CDR1 GTSNPN, CDR2 SVGIG (reference sequence). This CDR3 spans 13 amino acids. DNA of the CDR3: TGTGCCGGGCGGACAGCCTTCGCCTATGGCTACACCTTC. Translated, it gives CAGRTAFAYGYTF.

This chain uses TRBV7-3 with TRBJ1-2; perhaps TRBD1 as D (5 bases). This CDR3 has 13 residues. Per germline, CDR1 SGHTA and CDR2 FQGTGA. V was clipped by 4 bases and J by 7 bases, with 13 bases between them. CDR3 nucleotide sequence: TGTGCCAGCAGCTCGCAGGGTGGCGGTGGCTACACCTTC. It specifies CASSSQGGGGYTF.

This clone was seen only once. This sequence joins TRBV9 and TRBJ2-7; TRBD1 aligns across 8 bases. V lost 0 bases to trimming and J lost 2 bases; unmatched junction nucleotides: 7. The germline V gene encodes CDR1 SGDLS and CDR2 YYNGEE. This CDR3 has 16 amino acids. The CDR3 DNA reads TGTGCCAGCAGCGTAGGAGGACAGGGCCAAACCTACGAGCAGTACTTC. It yields the protein CASSVGGQGQTYEQYF.

The rearrangement uses TRBV6-5 and TRBJ1-4; D perhaps matches TRBD1 (6 bases). The CDR3 is 13 amino acids. Deletions cut 6 bases from V and 8 bases from J, with 13 bases between. CDR1 is MNHEY and CDR2 is SVGAGI in the germline V gene. The CDR3 is CASSPGEVEKLFF. DNA of the CDR3: TGTGCCAGCAGCCCAGGGGAAGTCGAAAAACTGTTTTTT.

The chain is built from TRBV6-1 and TRBJ1-2; TRBD1 agrees at 7 bases. The CDR3 sequence is 14 residues long. Trimming removed 7 bases from V and 3 bases from J; junction bases left unmatched: 8. Germline values: CDR1 MNHNS, CDR2 SASEGT. The CDR3 DNA reads TGTGCCAGCAATCTAGGGGGCAGTGACTATGGCTACACCTTC. This translates into CASNLGGSDYGYTF.

The chain is built from TRBV2 and TRBJ1-1, with a possible D match to TRBD1 (6 bases). The CDR3 contains 15 residues. V lost 6 bases to trimming and J lost 4 bases, with 18 bases between them. Germline CDR1 and CDR2: SNHLY and FYNNEI. CDR3 in DNA: TGTGCCAGCAGAGAAAACAGGGTTAAGGGCACTGAAGCTTTCTTT. This encodes CASRENRVKGTEAFF.

The gene calls are TRBV30 and TRBJ1-1; D is unresolved. Looked up from germline, CDR1 is GTSNPN and CDR2 is SVGIG (reference sequence). The CDR3 is 13 amino acids. V lost 3 bases and J lost 6, with 14 bases in between. The CDR3 here is CAWRSTAGAEAFF. The DNA for the CDR3 is TGTGCCTGGAGGTCCACGGCAGGCGCTGAAGCTTTCTTT.

J is TRBJ2-5 and V is TRBV20-1; D unresolved. V lost 4 bases and J 2 bases, leaving 5 bases between the germline ends. CDR3 length: 11 amino acids. Per the germline V gene, CDR1 is DFQATT and CDR2 is SNEGSKA (reference sequence). The CDR3 nucleotides are TGCAGTGCTACAGGTCAAGAGACCCAGTACTTC. This sequence encodes CSATGQETQYF.

This chain connects TRBV4-1 to TRBJ1-2; perhaps TRBD1 as D (6 bases). The CDR3 totals 14 residues. Germline V lookup: CDR1 MGHRA, CDR2 YSYEKL. Between the trimmed V and J ends, which lost 1 base and 7 bases, there was a span of 13 bases. The CDR3 bases are TGCGCCAGCAGCCAAGTTCCGGGGGCTGGTGGCTACACCTTC. Its protein is CASSQVPGAGGYTF.

A single count supports this clone. The chain has TRBV30 and TRBJ1-1, with D perhaps matching TRBD1 (5 bases). Germline lookup yields CDR1 GTSNPN and CDR2 SVGIG (reference sequence). Trimming took off 4 bases at V and 7 bases at J, with 7 bases between the two ends. The CDR3 totals 10 residues. The CDR3 is CAWIQVEAFF. The CDR3 coding sequence is TGTGCCTGGATACAGGTTGAAGCTTTCTTT.

The CDR3 sequence is CATSRDPPGELFF. CDR3 DNA sequence: TGTGCCACCAGCAGAGATCCCCCCGGGGAGCTGTTTTTT. The rearrangement uses TRBV15 and TRBJ2-2; D gene ambiguous. The germline V gene has CDR1 LNHNV and CDR2 YYDKDF (reference sequence). The CDR3 extends over 13 amino acids. V was clipped by 0 bases and J by 6 bases, with 5 bases between them.

The V and J genes are TRBV5-1 and TRBJ2-5; D remains ambiguous. The CDR3 is made up of 17 amino acids. The V gene's germline CDR1 is SGHRS and CDR2 YFSETQ. Deletions cut 4 bases from V and 0 bases from J, with 19 bases between. The CDR3: CASSQGNSRTNQETQYF. DNA for the CDR3: TGCGCCAGCAGCCAAGGCAACTCGAGGACGAACCAAGAGACCCAGTACTTC. The whole variable domain, filled in from reference TRBV5-1 and TRBJ2-5, reads KAGVTQTPRYLIKTRGQQVTLSCSPISGHRSVSWYQQTPGQGLQFLFEYFSETQRNKGNFPGRFSGRQFSNSRSEMNVSTLELGDSALYLCASSQGNSRTNQETQYFGPGTRLLVL.

There are a few counts of this clone. The chain couples TRBV2 to TRBJ1-1, with D possibly matching TRBD1 (6 bases). The CDR3 spans 14 residues. Trimming stripped 2 bases from V and 12 bases from J, with 19 bases between. CDR1 and CDR2 from the germline V gene are SNHLY and FYNNEI. CDR3: CASSESRDNLKPFF. The CDR3 coding sequence is TGTGCCAGCAGTGAATCTCGGGACAACTTGAAACCTTTCTTT.

This chain uses TRBV5-1 with TRBJ1-1; a weak D match, TRBD1 (6 bases). Germline-derived CDR1 and CDR2 are SGHRS and YFSETQ. Trimming cost V 4 bases and J 0 bases, with 13 bases left between them. The CDR3 is 15 amino acids. The DNA for the CDR3 is TGCGCCAGCAGCCTGGACAGACAAATGAACACTGAAGCTTTCTTT. This codes for CASSLDRQMNTEAFF.

The chain is built from TRBV19 and TRBJ1-5; D unresolved. The CDR3 spans 15 residues. The V end was cut by 6 bases, the J end by 2 bases, with 14 bases between. Germline V gene data show CDR1 as LNHDA and CDR2 as SQIVND (reference sequence). The CDR3 DNA is TGTGCCAGTAGCCCCAACCTTTTAGGCAATCAGCCCCAGCATTTT. Translated, it gives CASSPNLLGNQPQHF.